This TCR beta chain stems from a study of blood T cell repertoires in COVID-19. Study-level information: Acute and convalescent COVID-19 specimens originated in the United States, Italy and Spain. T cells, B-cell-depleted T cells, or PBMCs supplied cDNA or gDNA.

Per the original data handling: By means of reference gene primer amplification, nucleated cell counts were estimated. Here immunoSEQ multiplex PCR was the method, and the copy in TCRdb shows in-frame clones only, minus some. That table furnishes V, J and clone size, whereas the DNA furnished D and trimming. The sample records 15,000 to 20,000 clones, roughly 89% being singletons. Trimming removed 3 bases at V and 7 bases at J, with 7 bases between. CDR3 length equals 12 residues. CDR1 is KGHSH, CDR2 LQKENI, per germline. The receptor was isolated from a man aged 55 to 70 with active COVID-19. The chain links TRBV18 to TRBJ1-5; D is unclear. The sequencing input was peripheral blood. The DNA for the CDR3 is TGTGCCAGCTCACCGCGAGAACAGCCCCAGCATTTT. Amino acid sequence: CASSPREQPQHF.